This T cell receptor (beta chain) was observed in a study of tumor and adjacent non-tumor tissue in lung cancer. Study-level background: Patients comprised about eleven adenocarcinoma, 2 squamous cell carcinoma and 1 small cell lung cancer.

As concerns this clonotype: Its antigen is unidentified. A read error may produce the germline difference seen at one junction end.

A modified ARM-PCR protocol with three rounds of nested PCR amplified TCRbeta. TCRdb reanalysed the multiplex PCR reads using MiXCR and keeps one entry per CDR3 protein. The sample comprises 84,000 or so distinct CDR3 sequences, around three fifths of which are singletons, and about 16% rests with the top ten. Germline CDR1 ENHRY, CDR2 SYGVKD. The CDR3 totals 13 residues. This sample's RNA came from whole unsorted tissue. Between August and November 2014, newly diagnosed, chemotherapy-naive lung cancer patients underwent thoracic surgery in China. Study findings and constraints: Tumor TCR diversity, when higher, was linked to shorter survival.

The sample comprised lung tumor tissue. The V and J genes are TRBV10-3 and TRBJ2-7; 8 positions agree with TRBD2. This TCR came from a man in his sixties or seventies with non-small cell lung cancer. CDR3 coding DNA: TGTGCCATCAGAGCAGCGGGGGAAAACGAGCAGTATTTC. Encoded protein: CAIRAAGENEQYF.